This T cell receptor beta chain emerged from a study of blood T cell repertoires in COVID-19. The assay was immunoSEQ multiplex PCR, and TCRdb's table has in-frame clones only and misses some. In the table there are approximately 60,000 clones, more than 60% of which are singletons. The CDR3 has 14 residues. Trimming left V 5 bases short and J 5 bases short, with 16 bases between. The germline V gene encodes CDR1 SGDLS and CDR2 YYNGEE. Specimen: peripheral blood. The clonotype comes from a woman aged 80 or over with active or convalescent COVID-19. This rearrangement joins TRBV9 to TRBJ1-1; weak D call: TRBD1 (5 bases). CDR3 region: CASRSSGDWTEAFF. CDR3 DNA: TGTGCCAGCAGGTCGTCCGGGGACTGGACTGAAGCTTTCTTT.